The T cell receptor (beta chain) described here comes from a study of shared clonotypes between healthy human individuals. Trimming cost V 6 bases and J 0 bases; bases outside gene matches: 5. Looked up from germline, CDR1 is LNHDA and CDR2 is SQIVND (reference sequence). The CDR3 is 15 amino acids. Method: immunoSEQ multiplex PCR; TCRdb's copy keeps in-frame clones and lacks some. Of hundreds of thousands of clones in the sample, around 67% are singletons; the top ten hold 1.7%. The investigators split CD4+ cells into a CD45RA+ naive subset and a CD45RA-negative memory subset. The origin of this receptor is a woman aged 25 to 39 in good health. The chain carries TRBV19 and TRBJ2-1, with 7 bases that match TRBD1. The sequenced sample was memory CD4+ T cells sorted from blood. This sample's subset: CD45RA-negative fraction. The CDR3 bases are TGTGCCAGTAGAATGGGGGACAGCTCCTACAATGAGCAGTTCTTC. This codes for CASRMGDSSYNEQFF. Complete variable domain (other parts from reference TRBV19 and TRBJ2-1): DGGITQSPKYLFRKEGQNVTLSCEQNLNHDAMYWYRQDPGQGLRLIYYSQIVNDFQKGDIAEGYSVSREKKESFPLTVTSAQKNPTAFYLCASRMGDSSYNEQFFGPGTRLTVL.